These T cell receptor beta chains were read from a single sample in a study of beta chain features in type 1 diabetes. Only in-frame clones appear in the TCRdb table, and some are missing; sequencing was by immunoSEQ multiplex PCR. The sample has about 700,000 clones; over 10% are singletons. Sequences were obtained from naive CD4+ T cells from blood. Receptors originate from a man aged 18-30 years with type 1 diabetes. CDR3s include the opening cysteine and the closing phenylalanine or tryptophan. A D gene is named only where the DNA matches it firmly. The listing skips clone size in some rows; elsewhere it reads once, few, many or a size class.

TRBJ2-5 NA TRBV6-1 few TGTGCCAGCAGGTGGGCAGGGCCAGAGACCCAGTACTTC CASRWAGPETQYF
TRBJ2-7 TRBD1 TRBV4-1 NA TGCGCCAGCAGCCCCCGACAGGGGATTAACGAAAACGAGCAGTACTTC CASSPRQGINENEQYF
TRBJ1-2 TRBD1 TRBV4-1 few TGCGCCAGCAGTCCACCCACCGGGACAGGGCACTATGGCTACACCTTC CASSPPTGTGHYGYTF
TRBJ2-5 NA TRBV19 once TGTGCCACCAAGGCGGCTACACAAGAGACCCAGTACTTC CATKAATQETQYF
TRBJ2-3 NA TRBV18 NA TGTGCCAGCTCACCACTTGGGGGCACAGATACGCAGTATTTT CASSPLGGTDTQYF
TRBJ1-1 NA TRBV25-1 few TGTGCCAGCATGACCCCTTATTGGACGGCTTTCTTT CASMTPYWTAFF
TRBJ2-6 NA TRBV5-1 NA TGCGCCAGCAGCTTGGAGACAGCTGGGGCCAACGTCCTGACTTTC CASSLETAGANVLTF
TRBJ2-1 TRBD2 TRBV2 NA TGTGCCAGCACTGAAGGGTTCGGGGGGAACAATGAGCAGTTCTTC CASTEGFGGNNEQFF
TRBJ2-7 NA TRBV2 NA TGTGCCAGCGTGGACAGCTCGATCAGTGTGAAGCAGTACTTC CASVDSSISVKQYF
TRBJ2-1 NA TRBV6-1 few TGTGCCAGCAAATTAACTTCAAGCTCCTACAATGAGCAGTTCTTC CASKLTSSSYNEQFF
TRBJ2-5 TRBD2 TRBV15 NA TGTGCCACCAGCAGGCTAGCGGGGGGGCGTGCAGAGACCCAGTACTTC CATSRLAGGRAETQYF
TRBJ1-3 NA TRBV7-9 NA TGTGCCAGCGTCCTTGGGGAGGGAAACACCATATATTTT CASVLGEGNTIYF
TRBJ1-1 NA TRBV30 few TGTGCCTGGAGTTTTGACACGAACACTGAAGCTTTCTTT CAWSFDTNTEAFF
TRBJ1-1 NA TRBV4-2 few TGTGCCAGCAGCCAAGGTGGAAAAGGGGCGGTATCTGAAGCTTTCTTT CASSQGGKGAVSEAFF
TRBJ2-3 TRBD1 TRBV5-1 NA TGCGCCAGCAGCTTGTGGGGGACAGACACAGATACGCAGTATTTT CASSLWGTDTDTQYF
TRBJ1-2 TRBD1 TRBV9 NA TGTGCCAGCAGGAGAGGGACAGAGTCTGGCTACACCTTC CASRRGTESGYTF
TRBJ1-5 NA TRBV30 NA TGTGCCTGGAGTGGGACGGTAAGCAATCAGCCCCAGCATTTT CAWSGTVSNQPQHF
TRBJ1-5 NA TRBV6-1 NA TGTGCCAGCAGCACCGGGGTTAATCAGCCCCAGCATTTT CASSTGVNQPQHF
TRBJ2-5 NA TRBV7-9 few TGTGCCAGCAGCTCCAGGGGCGGGGGTGAAGAGACCCAGTACTTC CASSSRGGGEETQYF
TRBJ1-5 TRBD1 TRBV5-1 few TGCGCCAGCAGCTTGACAGGGGGGAATCAGCCCCAGCATTTT CASSLTGGNQPQHF
TRBJ2-3 TRBD1 TRBV10-2 NA TGCGCCAGCAGGCCCGGGACAGGGTGGCCAGATACGCAGTATTTT CASRPGTGWPDTQYF
TRBJ1-2 NA TRBV10-2 NA TGCGCCAGCAGCGCCCACTATGGCTACACCTTC CASSAHYGYTF
TRBJ1-2 NA TRBV6-5 NA TGTGCCAGCAGTGGCCGTGTGGCTCACTATGGCTACACCTTC CASSGRVAHYGYTF
TRBJ1-1 NA TRBV4-1 NA TGCGCCAGCAGCCAAGCTTTAGACTGGCAGCACACTGAAGCTTTCTTT CASSQALDWQHTEAFF
TRBJ1-5 NA TRBV27 few TGTGCCAGCAGTCCTTTCACGTTTGGCAATCAGCCCCAGCATTTT CASSPFTFGNQPQHF